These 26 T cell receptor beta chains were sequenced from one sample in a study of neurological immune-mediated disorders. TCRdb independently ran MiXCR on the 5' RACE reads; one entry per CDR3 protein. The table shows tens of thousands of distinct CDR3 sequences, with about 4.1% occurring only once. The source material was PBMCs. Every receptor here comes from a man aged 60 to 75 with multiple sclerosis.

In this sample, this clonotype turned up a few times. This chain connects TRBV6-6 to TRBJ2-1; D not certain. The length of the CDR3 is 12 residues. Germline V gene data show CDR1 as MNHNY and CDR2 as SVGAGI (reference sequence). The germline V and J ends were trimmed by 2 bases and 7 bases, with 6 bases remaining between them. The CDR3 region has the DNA TGTGCCAGCAGTTACCTGTCTAATGAGCAGTTCTTC. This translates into CASSYLSNEQFF.

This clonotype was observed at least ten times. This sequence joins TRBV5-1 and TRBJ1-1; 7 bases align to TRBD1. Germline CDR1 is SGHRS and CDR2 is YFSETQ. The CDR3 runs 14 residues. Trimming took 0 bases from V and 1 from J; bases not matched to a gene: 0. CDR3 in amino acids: CASSLGDRNTEAFF. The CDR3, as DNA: TGCGCCAGCAGCTTGGGGGACAGGAACACTGAAGCTTTCTTT. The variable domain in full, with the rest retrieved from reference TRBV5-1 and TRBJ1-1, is KAGVTQTPRYLIKTRGQQVTLSCSPISGHRSVSWYQQTPGQGLQFLFEYFSETQRNKGNFPGRFSGRQFSNSRSEMNVSTLELGDSALYLCASSLGDRNTEAFFGQGTRLTVV.

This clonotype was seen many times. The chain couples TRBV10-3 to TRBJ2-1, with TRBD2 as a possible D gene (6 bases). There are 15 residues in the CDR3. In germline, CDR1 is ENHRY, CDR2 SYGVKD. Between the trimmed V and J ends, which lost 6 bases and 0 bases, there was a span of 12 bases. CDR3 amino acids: CAIRGDSSSYNEQFF. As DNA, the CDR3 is TGTGCCATCAGGGGGGACTCGAGCTCCTACAATGAGCAGTTCTTC.

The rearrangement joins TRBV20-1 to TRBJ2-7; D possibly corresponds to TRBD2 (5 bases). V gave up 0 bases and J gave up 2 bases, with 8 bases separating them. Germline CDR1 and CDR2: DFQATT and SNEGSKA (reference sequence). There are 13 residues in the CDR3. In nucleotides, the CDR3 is TGCAGTGCTAGAGACTACGGGGCCTACGAGCAGTACTTC. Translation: CSARDYGAYEQYF.

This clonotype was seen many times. The CDR3 protein is CASMRGRASGANVLTF. The DNA of the CDR3 is TGTGCCAGCATGCGCGGGAGGGCCTCTGGGGCCAACGTCCTGACTTTC. V is TRBV28 and J is TRBJ2-6, with 9 bases aligning to TRBD2. V dropped 7 bases and J dropped 0; count of bases not matched to a gene: 4. This CDR3 spans 16 amino acids. Germline CDR1 and CDR2: MDHEN and SYDVKM.

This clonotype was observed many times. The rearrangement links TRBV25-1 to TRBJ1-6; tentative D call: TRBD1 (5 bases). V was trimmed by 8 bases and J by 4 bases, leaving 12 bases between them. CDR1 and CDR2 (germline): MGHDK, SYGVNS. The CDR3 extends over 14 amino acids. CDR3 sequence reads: CASSGTGYNSPLHF. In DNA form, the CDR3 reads TGTGCCAGCTCCGGGACGGGGTATAATTCACCCCTCCACTTT.

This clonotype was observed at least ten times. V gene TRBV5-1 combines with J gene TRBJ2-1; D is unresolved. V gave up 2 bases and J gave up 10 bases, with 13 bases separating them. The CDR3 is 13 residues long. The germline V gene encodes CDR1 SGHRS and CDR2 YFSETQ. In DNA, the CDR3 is TGCGCCAGCAGCTTCTCGTCGGGTCGCGAGCAGTTCTTC. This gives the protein CASSFSSGREQFF.

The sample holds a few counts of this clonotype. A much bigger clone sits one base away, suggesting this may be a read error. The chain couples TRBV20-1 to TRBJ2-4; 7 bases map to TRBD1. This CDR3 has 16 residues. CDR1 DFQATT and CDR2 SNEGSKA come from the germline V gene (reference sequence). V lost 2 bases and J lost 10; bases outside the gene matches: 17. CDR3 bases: TGCAGTGCTAGACCAGAACTCGGACAGGTTAGAAAAATTCAGTACTTC. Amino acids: CSARPELGQVRKIQYF.

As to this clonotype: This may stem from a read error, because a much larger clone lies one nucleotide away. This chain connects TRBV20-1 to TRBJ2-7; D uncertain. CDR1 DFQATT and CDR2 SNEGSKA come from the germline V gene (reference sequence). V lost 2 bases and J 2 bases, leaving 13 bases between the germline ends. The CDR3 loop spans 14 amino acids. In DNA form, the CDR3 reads TGCAGTGCTAGACATGGAAAGGGAACCTACGAGCAGTACTTC. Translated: CSARHGKGTYEQYF.

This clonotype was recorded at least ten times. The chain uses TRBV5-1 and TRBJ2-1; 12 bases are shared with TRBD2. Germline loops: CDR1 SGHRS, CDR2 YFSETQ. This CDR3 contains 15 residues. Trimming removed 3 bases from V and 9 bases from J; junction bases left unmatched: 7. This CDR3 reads CASSSGLAGSAEQFF. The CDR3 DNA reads TGCGCCAGCAGCTCAGGACTAGCGGGATCCGCTGAGCAGTTCTTC.

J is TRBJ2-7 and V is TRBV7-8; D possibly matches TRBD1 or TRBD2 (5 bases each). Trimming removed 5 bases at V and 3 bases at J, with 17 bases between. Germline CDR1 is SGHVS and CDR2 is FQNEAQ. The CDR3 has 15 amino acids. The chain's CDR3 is CASSPVRDGNYEQYF. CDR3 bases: TGTGCCAGCAGCCCCGTCCGGGACGGTAACTACGAGCAGTACTTC.

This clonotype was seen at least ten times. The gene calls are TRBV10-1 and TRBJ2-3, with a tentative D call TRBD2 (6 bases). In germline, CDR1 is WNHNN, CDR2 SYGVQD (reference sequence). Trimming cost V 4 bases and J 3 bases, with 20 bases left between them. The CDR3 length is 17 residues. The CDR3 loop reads CASSAGRAGRRTDTQYF. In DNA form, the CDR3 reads TGCGCCAGCAGTGCCGGCCGGGCGGGAAGGCGAACAGATACGCAGTATTTT.

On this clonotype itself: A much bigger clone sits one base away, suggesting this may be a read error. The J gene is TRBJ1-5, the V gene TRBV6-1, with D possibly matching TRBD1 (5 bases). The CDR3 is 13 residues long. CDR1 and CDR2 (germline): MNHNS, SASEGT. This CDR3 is CASSPRASQHQHF. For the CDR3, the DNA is TGTGCCAGCAGTCCCAGGGCTAGTCAGCACCAGCATTTT.

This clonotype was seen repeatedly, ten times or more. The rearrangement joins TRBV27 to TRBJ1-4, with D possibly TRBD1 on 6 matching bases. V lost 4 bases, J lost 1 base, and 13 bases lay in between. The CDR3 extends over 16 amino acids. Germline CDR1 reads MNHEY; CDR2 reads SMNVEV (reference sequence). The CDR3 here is CASSSTGTGTNEKLFF. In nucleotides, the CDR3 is TGTGCCAGCAGTTCAACAGGGACGGGAACTAATGAAAAACTGTTTTTT. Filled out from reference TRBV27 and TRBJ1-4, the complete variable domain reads EAQVTQNPRYLITVTGKKLTVTCSQNMNHEYMSWYRQDPGLGLRQIYYSMNVEVTDKGDVPEGYKVSRKEKRNFPLILESPSPNQTSLYFCASSSTGTGTNEKLFFGSGTQLSVL.

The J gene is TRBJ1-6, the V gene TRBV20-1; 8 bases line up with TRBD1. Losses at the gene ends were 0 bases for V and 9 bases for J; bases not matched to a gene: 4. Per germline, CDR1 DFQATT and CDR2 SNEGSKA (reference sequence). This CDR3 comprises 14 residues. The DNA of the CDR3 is TGCAGTGCTAGAGAGACAGGGGAGGCTTCACCCCTCCACTTT. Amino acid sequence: CSARETGEASPLHF.

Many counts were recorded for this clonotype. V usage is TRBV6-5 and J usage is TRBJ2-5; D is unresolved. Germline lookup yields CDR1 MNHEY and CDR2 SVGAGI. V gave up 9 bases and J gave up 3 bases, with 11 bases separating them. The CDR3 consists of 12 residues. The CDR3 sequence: CASGVREETQYF. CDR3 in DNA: TGTGCCAGTGGGGTTCGGGAAGAGACCCAGTACTTC.

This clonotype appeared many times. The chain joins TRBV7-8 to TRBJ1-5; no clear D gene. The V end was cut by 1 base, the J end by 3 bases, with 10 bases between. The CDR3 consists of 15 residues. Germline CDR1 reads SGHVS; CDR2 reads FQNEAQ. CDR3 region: CASSLGSTNNQPQHF. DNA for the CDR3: TGTGCCAGCAGCTTAGGGAGTACCAACAATCAGCCCCAGCATTTT. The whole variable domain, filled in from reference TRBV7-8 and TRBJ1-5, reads GAGVSQSPRYKVAKRGQDVALRCDPISGHVSLFWYQQALGQGPEFLTYFQNEAQLDKSGLPSDRFFAERPEGSVSTLKIQRTQQEDSAVYLCASSLGSTNNQPQHFGDGTRLSIL.

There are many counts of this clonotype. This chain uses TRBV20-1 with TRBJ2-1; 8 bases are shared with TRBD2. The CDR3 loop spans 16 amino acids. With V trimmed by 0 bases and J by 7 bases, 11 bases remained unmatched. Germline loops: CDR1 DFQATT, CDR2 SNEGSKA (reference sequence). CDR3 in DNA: TGCAGTGCTAGAGATCTTATTAGCGGGGATGGGAATGAGCAGTTCTTC. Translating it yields CSARDLISGDGNEQFF.

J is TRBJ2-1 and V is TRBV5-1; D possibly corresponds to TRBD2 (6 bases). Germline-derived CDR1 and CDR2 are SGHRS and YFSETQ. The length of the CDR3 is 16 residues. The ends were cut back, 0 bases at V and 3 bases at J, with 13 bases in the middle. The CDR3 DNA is TGCGCCAGCAGCTTGGAGGTCCTAGCGCTCTACAATGAGCAGTTCTTC. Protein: CASSLEVLALYNEQFF.

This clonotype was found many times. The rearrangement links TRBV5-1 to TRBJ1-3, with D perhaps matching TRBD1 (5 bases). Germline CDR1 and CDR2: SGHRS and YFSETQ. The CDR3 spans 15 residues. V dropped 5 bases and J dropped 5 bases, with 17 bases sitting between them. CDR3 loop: CASRNAGAGRNTIYF. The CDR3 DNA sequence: TGCGCCAGCAGGAACGCTGGGGCGGGCAGAAACACCATATATTTT.

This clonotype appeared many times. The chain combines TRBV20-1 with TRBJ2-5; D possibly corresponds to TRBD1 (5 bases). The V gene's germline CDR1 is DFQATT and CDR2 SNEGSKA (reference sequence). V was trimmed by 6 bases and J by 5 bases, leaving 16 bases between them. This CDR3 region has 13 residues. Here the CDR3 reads CSALPGYGETQYF. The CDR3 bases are TGCAGTGCACTTCCAGGGTATGGGGAGACCCAGTACTTC.

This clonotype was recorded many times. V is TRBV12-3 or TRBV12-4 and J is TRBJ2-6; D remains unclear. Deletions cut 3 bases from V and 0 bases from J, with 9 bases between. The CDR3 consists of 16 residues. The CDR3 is CASSLISGSGANVLTF. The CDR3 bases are TGTGCCAGCAGTTTGATTAGTGGCTCTGGGGCCAACGTCCTGACTTTC.

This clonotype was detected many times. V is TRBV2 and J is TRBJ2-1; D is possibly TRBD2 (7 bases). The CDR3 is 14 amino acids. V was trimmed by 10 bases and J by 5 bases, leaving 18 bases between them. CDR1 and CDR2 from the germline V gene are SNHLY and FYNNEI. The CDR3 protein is CAITRGGSDNEQFF. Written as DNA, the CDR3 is TGTGCCATAACCAGGGGCGGGAGCGACAATGAGCAGTTCTTC.

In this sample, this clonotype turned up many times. CDR3 nucleotide sequence: TGCGCCAGTAGTACCGGGCCTTCCTACGAGCAGTACTTC. Translating gives CASSTGPSYEQYF. The chain recombines TRBV5-1 with TRBJ2-7, with unresolved D. The germline CDR1 and CDR2 sequences are SGHRS and YFSETQ. There are 13 residues in the CDR3. V gave up 8 bases and J gave up 1 base, with 13 bases separating them. The variable domain in full, completed from reference TRBV5-1 and TRBJ2-7, reads KAGVTQTPRYLIKTRGQQVTLSCSPISGHRSVSWYQQTPGQGLQFLFEYFSETQRNKGNFPGRFSGRQFSNSRSEMNVSTLELGDSALYLCASSTGPSYEQYFGPGTRLTVT.

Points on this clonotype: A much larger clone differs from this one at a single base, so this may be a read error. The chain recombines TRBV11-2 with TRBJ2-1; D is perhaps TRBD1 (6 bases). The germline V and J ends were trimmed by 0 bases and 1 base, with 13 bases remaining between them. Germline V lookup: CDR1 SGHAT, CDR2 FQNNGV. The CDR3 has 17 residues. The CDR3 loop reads CASSLEGGQTSYNEQFF. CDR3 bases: TGTGCCAGCAGCTTAGAGGGTGGACAGACGTCCTACAATGAGCAGTTCTTC.

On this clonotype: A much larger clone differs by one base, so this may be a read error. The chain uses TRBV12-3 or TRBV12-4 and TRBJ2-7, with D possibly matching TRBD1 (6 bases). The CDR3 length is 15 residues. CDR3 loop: CVSSQGHQTTYEQYF. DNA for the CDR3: TGTGTCAGCAGCCAGGGACACCAGACCACCTACGAGCAGTACTTC.